These 28 T cell receptor beta chains were sequenced from one sample in a study of T cell responses to AZD1222 COVID-19 vaccine. The data were produced by immunoSEQ multiplex PCR, yet TCRdb's version contains in-frame clones alone and is incomplete. The table records around 120,000 clones, roughly 90% of them present only once. This sample comprised peripheral blood, obtained on day 0 of AZD1222 vaccination. Source of these receptors: an adult in good health.

The chain is built from TRBV9 and TRBJ1-6; no definite D call. The CDR3 extends over 13 amino acids. The V end was cut by 6 bases, the J end by 0 bases, with 4 bases between. Germline assignment: CDR1 SGDLS and CDR2 YYNGEE. The CDR3 DNA reads TGTGCCAGCAAGGGCTCCTATAATTCACCCCTCCACTTT. This encodes CASKGSYNSPLHF.

The count of this clone is one. This CDR3 reads CASSFATGGTEQFF. In nucleotides, the CDR3 is TGCGCCAGCAGCTTCGCTACAGGGGGCACTGAGCAGTTCTTC. The V call is TRBV5-1, the J call TRBJ2-1, with 9 bases that match TRBD1. The germline gives CDR1 SGHRS, CDR2 YFSETQ. This CDR3 has 14 amino acids. Trimming cost V 2 bases and J 9 bases; bases outside gene matches: 6.

This clone was seen just once. The chain joins TRBV5-6 to TRBJ2-3; 11 bases align to TRBD2. CDR3 length: 15 amino acids. V trimming: 4 bases; J trimming: 2 bases; junction bases outside the gene matches: 3. Germline loops: CDR1 SGHDT, CDR2 YYEEEE. In DNA form, the CDR3 reads TGTGCCAGCAGCGGGACTAGCGGACACACAGATACGCAGTATTTT. This translates into CASSGTSGHTDTQYF.

This chain joins TRBV6-2 or TRBV6-3 and TRBJ2-5; D is possibly TRBD1 or TRBD2 (5 bases each). CDR3 length equals 14 residues. Germline V gene lookup returns CDR1 MNHEY and CDR2 SVGEGT. Trimming removed 6 bases from V and 5 bases from J, with 16 bases in between. The CDR3 sequence is CASSPARDRETQYF. The CDR3 DNA reads as TGTGCCAGCAGCCCAGCTAGGGACCGGGAGACCCAGTACTTC.

The chain employs TRBV7-2 and TRBJ2-3; possible D gene TRBD2, 6 bases. Germline V gives CDR1 SGHTA, CDR2 FQGNSA. The CDR3 totals 16 residues. Trimming shortened V by 3 bases and J by 0 bases, and 13 bases separated the two germline ends. The CDR3 DNA sequence: TGTGCCAGCAGCTTCCCGGAGGGGTTCAGCACAGATACGCAGTATTTT. It specifies CASSFPEGFSTDTQYF. Drawing the rest from reference TRBV7-2 and TRBJ2-3, the complete variable domain is GAGVSQSPSNKVTEKGKDVELRCDPISGHTALYWYRQSLGQGLEFLIYFQGNSAPDKSGLPSDRFSAERTGGSVSTLTIQRTQQEDSAVYLCASSFPEGFSTDTQYFGPGTRLTVL.

For the CDR3, the DNA is TGTGCCAGCAGCTTGTGGCCGGGGCTCTATGGCTACACCTTC. Translation gives CASSLWPGLYGYTF. The rearrangement links TRBV5-5 to TRBJ1-2; D is perhaps TRBD1 (5 bases). The CDR3 totals 14 residues. The V gene lost 1 base and the J gene lost 4 bases, with 11 bases spanning the gap. The germline gives CDR1 SGHKS, CDR2 YYEKEE (reference sequence). Full variable domain (missing parts from reference TRBV5-5 and TRBJ1-2): DAGVTQSPTHLIKTRGQQVTLRCSPISGHKSVSWYQQVLGQGPQFIFQYYEKEERGRGNFPDRFSARQFPNYSSELNVNALLLGDSALYLCASSLWPGLYGYTFGSGTRLTVV.

A single count supports this clone. Here the CDR3 reads CASSPRGGNTEAFF. In nucleotides, the CDR3 is TGTGCCAGCAGCCCCCGGGGGGGAAACACTGAAGCTTTCTTT. This chain uses TRBV7-8 with TRBJ1-1; a weak D match, TRBD1 (5 bases). With 5 bases removed from V and 2 bases from J, the gap between germline ends came to 12 bases. Germline V gene data show CDR1 as SGHVS and CDR2 as FQNEAQ. The CDR3 runs 14 residues. Together with reference TRBV7-8 and TRBJ1-1, the CDR3 gives the full variable domain: GAGVSQSPRYKVAKRGQDVALRCDPISGHVSLFWYQQALGQGPEFLTYFQNEAQLDKSGLPSDRFFAERPEGSVSTLKIQRTQQEDSAVYLCASSPRGGNTEAFFGQGTRLTVV.

J is TRBJ1-2 and V is TRBV19, with D tentatively TRBD1 (6 bases). CDR1 LNHDA and CDR2 SQIVND come from the germline V gene (reference sequence). This CDR3 comprises 15 residues. V gave up 2 bases and J gave up 2 bases, with 12 bases separating them. DNA for the CDR3: TGTGCCAGTAGTATATTAGGGGGGCTGAACTATGGCTACACCTTC. Its protein product is CASSILGGLNYGYTF.

J is TRBJ1-2 and V is TRBV19, with D unresolved. The germline V gene encodes CDR1 LNHDA and CDR2 SQIVND (reference sequence). The CDR3 length is 12 residues. V was cut by 5 bases and J by 8 bases, with 12 bases left in between. The CDR3 spells CASSETSRGYTF. The CDR3 DNA is TGTGCCAGTAGTGAGACGTCTAGAGGCTACACCTTC.

The rearrangement uses TRBV28 and TRBJ2-2; weak D call: TRBD2 (5 bases). The CDR3 is 13 amino acids. The germline gives CDR1 MDHEN, CDR2 SYDVKM. The V gene lost 4 bases and the J gene lost 4 bases, with 7 bases spanning the gap. CDR3 amino acids: CASSYGSTGELFF. The CDR3 bases are TGTGCCAGCAGTTATGGGAGCACCGGGGAGCTGTTTTTT.

The chain recombines TRBV27 with TRBJ2-2; 8 bases match TRBD1. The V gene end was trimmed by 6 bases and the J gene end by 4 bases; junction bases not matched to a gene: 7. The CDR3 consists of 15 residues. Germline V lookup: CDR1 MNHEY, CDR2 SMNVEV (reference sequence). The CDR3 DNA sequence: TGTGCCAGCAGGTCCCAGGGGGCGTTCACCGGGGAGCTGTTTTTT. Protein: CASRSQGAFTGELFF.

The V and J genes are TRBV28 and TRBJ1-6, with a possible D match to TRBD1 (5 bases). The germline V gene encodes CDR1 MDHEN and CDR2 SYDVKM. This CDR3 has 15 amino acids. V was trimmed by 6 bases and J by 7 bases, leaving 16 bases between them. CDR3 DNA: TGTGCCAGCAGCTTAGGGGTTTTGACGAATTCACCCCTCCACTTT. It translates to CASSLGVLTNSPLHF. The full variable domain, its missing parts supplied by reference TRBV28 and TRBJ1-6, is DVKVTQSSRYLVKRTGEKVFLECVQDMDHENMFWYRQDPGLGLRLIYFSYDVKMKEKGDIPEGYSVSREKKERFSLILESASTNQTSMYLCASSLGVLTNSPLHFGNGTRLTVT.

The V call is TRBV10-3, the J call TRBJ1-2; D remains unclear. V was pared by 7 bases and J by 4 bases, with 7 bases between. Per the germline V gene, CDR1 is ENHRY and CDR2 is SYGVKD. The CDR3 is 11 residues long. CDR3 DNA sequence: TGTGCCATCACCGACGCCTATGGCTACACCTTC. Translating it yields CAITDAYGYTF.

V usage is TRBV3-1 (or the pseudogene TRBV3-2) and J usage is TRBJ1-4, with a weak D call TRBD1 (6 bases). Germline V lookup: CDR1 LGHDT, CDR2 YNNKEL (reference sequence). The CDR3 contains 17 residues. Trimming cost V 1 base and J 6 bases, with 18 bases left between them. CDR3 residues: CASSQAGAGENDEKLFF. The CDR3 DNA reads TGTGCCAGCAGCCAAGCCGGGGCAGGGGAGAATGATGAAAAACTGTTTTTT.

This clone was recorded a few times. The chain is built from TRBV6-4 and TRBJ2-1; a weak D match, TRBD2 (6 bases). Germline V gene sequence: CDR1 MRHNA, CDR2 SNTAGT. V was trimmed by 3 bases and J by 3 bases, leaving 9 bases between them. The CDR3 has 14 residues. DNA for the CDR3: TGTGCCAGCAGTGAAAGACTAGACTACAATGAGCAGTTCTTC. Residues: CASSERLDYNEQFF.

This CDR3 reads CASSRGVETQYF. The CDR3 bases are TGTGCCAGCAGCCGGGGCGTGGAGACCCAGTACTTC. This chain links TRBV11-3 with TRBJ2-5, with D perhaps matching TRBD1 or TRBD2 (5 bases each). Germline loops: CDR1 SGHNT, CDR2 YENEEA. Trimming pared 5 bases from V and 5 bases from J, leaving 9 bases between. The CDR3 runs 12 residues.

The V call is TRBV28, the J call TRBJ1-6, with TRBD1 identical over 7 bases. J was trimmed by 7 bases and V by 4 bases; bases with no gene match: 10. This CDR3 has 16 amino acids. The germline V gene encodes CDR1 MDHEN and CDR2 SYDVKM. CDR3 sequence: CASSSPTGIKNSPLHF. DNA for the CDR3: TGTGCCAGCAGTTCCCCGACAGGGATTAAGAATTCACCCCTCCACTTT.

The V call is TRBV29-1, the J call TRBJ1-3; D is unresolved. Trimming shortened V by 1 base and J by 2 bases, and 3 bases separated the two germline ends. The CDR3 has 12 residues. Looked up from germline, CDR1 is SQVTM and CDR2 is ANQGSEA. CDR3 DNA sequence: TGCAGCGTTGAAGGGGCTGGAAACACCATATATTTT. It translates to CSVEGAGNTIYF.

The rearrangement links TRBV27 to TRBJ2-3, with D possibly being TRBD2 (5 bases). The germline CDR1 and CDR2 sequences are MNHEY and SMNVEV (reference sequence). This CDR3 is 13 amino acids long. Trimming stripped 6 bases from V and 3 bases from J, with 10 bases between. CDR3 region: CASSRRGTDTQYF. The CDR3 DNA is TGTGCCAGCAGCCGAAGAGGGACAGATACGCAGTATTTT.

V usage is TRBV3-1 (or the pseudogene TRBV3-2) and J usage is TRBJ1-5; no definite D call. The CDR3 contains 14 residues. Trimming pared 4 bases from V and 9 bases from J, leaving 16 bases between. CDR1 LGHDT and CDR2 YNNKEL come from the germline V gene (reference sequence). CDR3 amino acids: CASSPVGSQAPQHF. The CDR3 coding sequence is TGTGCCAGCAGCCCGGTTGGGAGTCAGGCGCCCCAGCATTTT.

This clone was seen more than once but under ten times. The gene calls are TRBV25-1 and TRBJ1-1, with D possibly being TRBD1 (6 bases). The CDR3 is 15 amino acids. V was shortened by 5 bases and J by 6 bases, with 19 bases between the two germline ends. CDR1 MGHDK and CDR2 SYGVNS come from the germline V gene. The CDR3 bases are TGTGCCAGCAGTCCCTTTGGGGAGGGGGAGGCTGAAGCTTTCTTT. Amino acid sequence: CASSPFGEGEAEAFF.

This chain links TRBV9 with TRBJ1-3; D possibly corresponds to TRBD1 (5 bases). Germline loops: CDR1 SGDLS, CDR2 YYNGEE. The ends were cut back, 0 bases at V and 4 bases at J, with 11 bases in the middle. This CDR3 has 15 residues. CDR3 protein: CASSVESGPGNTIYF. CDR3 in DNA: TGTGCCAGCAGCGTAGAGTCGGGGCCGGGAAACACCATATATTTT.

The chain couples TRBV9 to TRBJ1-2, with 9 bases lining up with TRBD1. Germline CDR1 is SGDLS and CDR2 is YYNGEE. CDR3 length: 14 amino acids. With 0 bases clipped from V and 6 bases from J, the junction kept 3 bases outside the gene matches. CDR3 sequence reads: CASSVDDRGDGYTF. The CDR3 DNA sequence: TGTGCCAGCAGCGTAGACGACAGGGGGGATGGCTACACCTTC.

In DNA, the CDR3 is TGTGCCAGCAGTTGGCAGGGGAACACCGGGGAGCTGTTTTTT. This gives the protein CASSWQGNTGELFF. The chain combines TRBV6-4 with TRBJ2-2, with D maybe TRBD1 (5 bases). Germline V CDR1 and CDR2: MRHNA, SNTAGT. This CDR3 comprises 14 residues. Deletions cut 5 bases from V and 1 base from J, with 8 bases between.

The V gene is TRBV29-1, the J gene TRBJ1-1, with D hard to call. Deletions cut 0 bases from V and 8 bases from J, with 10 bases between. The CDR3 consists of 12 residues. The germline gives CDR1 SQVTM, CDR2 ANQGSEA. The CDR3 sequence is CSVEDLRWEAFF. CDR3 bases: TGCAGCGTTGAAGATCTGCGGTGGGAAGCTTTCTTT. The full variable domain, rest sourced from reference TRBV29-1 and TRBJ1-1, is SAVISQKPSRDICQRGTSLTIQCQVDSQVTMMFWYRQQPGQSLTLIATANQGSEATYESGFVIDKFPISRPNLTFSTLTVSNMSPEDSSIYLCSVEDLRWEAFFGQGTRLTVV.

This chain connects TRBV28 to TRBJ1-4; D gene unclear. The germline V gene has CDR1 MDHEN and CDR2 SYDVKM. This CDR3 is built from 12 residues. With 2 bases removed from V and 5 bases from J, the gap between germline ends came to 3 bases. CDR3 amino acids: CASSLGNEKLFF. In nucleotides, the CDR3 is TGTGCCAGCAGTTTAGGGAATGAAAAACTGTTTTTT.

The chain couples TRBV24-1 to TRBJ2-2; 12 bases match TRBD1. The length of the CDR3 is 15 residues. V lost 9 bases and J lost 2; bases outside the gene matches: 3. Germline V gives CDR1 KGHDR, CDR2 SFDVKD. CDR3 region: CATGDRGRNTGELFF. For the CDR3, the DNA is TGTGCCACCGGGGACAGGGGGCGTAACACCGGGGAGCTGTTTTTT.

V is TRBV18 and J is TRBJ2-1; 11 bases line up with TRBD2. J gave up 3 bases and V 1 base, and 8 bases lay outside the gene matches. Germline assignment: CDR1 KGHSH and CDR2 LQKENI. This CDR3 has 18 residues. The CDR3 coding sequence is TGTGCCAGCTCACCACTAACCCAAGGACTAGCGGGCTACAATGAGCAGTTCTTC. Translating it yields CASSPLTQGLAGYNEQFF.